Shown below are 8 T cell receptor beta chains from a single sample sequenced in a study of blood T cell repertoires in COVID-19. The repertoire was sequenced with immunoSEQ multiplex PCR; TCRdb's copy has only in-frame clones and lacks some. The repertoire has approximately 130,000 clones, approximately 85% of them found once; the top ten carry over 10%. Sequences were obtained from peripheral blood. Receptors originate from a human donor in a cohort sampled during active COVID-19.

With regard to this clone: Distinct nucleotide sequences in the sample also encode this CDR3. This chain connects TRBV3-1 (or the pseudogene TRBV3-2) to TRBJ1-5; D is unresolved. The ends were cut back, 1 base at V and 2 bases at J, with 3 bases in the middle. CDR3 length: 13 amino acids. Germline lookup yields CDR1 LGHDT and CDR2 YNNKEL (reference sequence). The CDR3 here is CASSQVGNQPQHF. The CDR3 DNA sequence: TGTGCCAGCAGCCAAGTAGGCAATCAGCCCCAGCATTTT.

This clone was counted once. The rearrangement links TRBV9 to TRBJ2-2; TRBD2 matches 8 bases. V trimming: 0 bases; J trimming: 3 bases; junction bases outside the gene matches: 1. CDR3 length equals 15 residues. The germline V gene encodes CDR1 SGDLS and CDR2 YYNGEE. CDR3 loop: CASSVGSGDTGELFF. The CDR3 coding sequence is TGTGCCAGCAGCGTAGGTAGCGGGGACACCGGGGAGCTGTTTTTT.

This chain connects TRBV5-1 to TRBJ1-3, with 11 positions matching TRBD1. CDR3 length: 20 residues. Germline CDR1 is SGHRS and CDR2 is YFSETQ. The trim removed 1 base at V and 0 bases at J, leaving 12 bases unmatched. The CDR3 DNA sequence: TGCGCCAGCAGCTTGCGATCGACAACCGGGACAGGGGGCTCTGGAAACACCATATATTTT. This codes for CASSLRSTTGTGGSGNTIYF.

The DNA of the CDR3 is TGTGCCACCAGCAGAGGGCGAGGGTACAATGAGCAGTTCTTC. Translated, it gives CATSRGRGYNEQFF. The gene calls are TRBV15 and TRBJ2-1; maybe TRBD2 (5 bases). Germline V lookup: CDR1 LNHNV, CDR2 YYDKDF (reference sequence). The V gene lost 1 base and the J gene lost 4 bases, with 8 bases spanning the gap. The CDR3 runs to 14 residues.

V usage is TRBV7-9 and J usage is TRBJ1-5; 9 bases agree with TRBD1. Germline V gives CDR1 SEHNR, CDR2 FQNEAQ (reference sequence). The CDR3 length is 15 residues. With 6 bases clipped from V and 5 bases from J, the junction kept 8 bases outside the gene matches. CDR3 amino acids: CASSLTGGGHQPQHF. The DNA for the CDR3 is TGTGCCAGCAGTTTGACAGGGGGGGGTCATCAGCCCCAGCATTTT.

The V gene is TRBV19, the J gene TRBJ2-1; 8 bases match TRBD1. Losses at the gene ends were 9 bases for V and 0 bases for J; bases not matched to a gene: 4. CDR3 length: 14 amino acids. Germline values: CDR1 LNHDA, CDR2 SQIVND (reference sequence). The CDR3 sequence is CASLGQGSYNEQFF. In DNA form, the CDR3 reads TGTGCCAGCCTAGGACAGGGCTCCTACAATGAGCAGTTCTTC.

In nucleotides, the CDR3 is TGTGCCATCTCAGGGGAGTCGAACTATGGCTACACCTTC. Its protein is CAISGESNYGYTF. This chain links TRBV11-2 with TRBJ1-2; tentatively, D is TRBD1 (6 bases). Germline V CDR1 and CDR2: SGHAT, FQNNGV. The CDR3 loop spans 13 amino acids. Trimming removed 10 bases at V and 2 bases at J, with 14 bases between.

The V and J genes are TRBV19 and TRBJ2-7; 9 bases agree with TRBD2. Trimming cost V 7 bases and J 3 bases; bases outside gene matches: 4. Germline CDR1 reads LNHDA; CDR2 reads SQIVND (reference sequence). The CDR3 sequence is 13 residues long. CDR3 protein: CASTGSGGYEQYF. Here the CDR3 DNA reads TGTGCCAGTACCGGTAGCGGGGGCTACGAGCAGTACTTC. The whole variable domain, remainder taken from reference TRBV19 and TRBJ2-7, is DGGITQSPKYLFRKEGQNVTLSCEQNLNHDAMYWYRQDPGQGLRLIYYSQIVNDFQKGDIAEGYSVSREKKESFPLTVTSAQKNPTAFYLCASTGSGGYEQYFGPGTRLTVT.